Listed below are T cell receptor beta chains from one sample, sequenced in a study of cytomegalovirus exposure and HLA in healthy donors. Generated by immunoSEQ multiplex PCR, the TCRdb table keeps only in-frame clones and is missing some. The sample consists of over 65,000 clones, around 80% of them appearing once. Sequenced sample: PBMCs. These receptors were taken from a human donor in good health. CDR3s include the opening cysteine and the closing phenylalanine or tryptophan. A D gene is named only where the DNA matches it firmly. For some rows the clone size is stated as once, few or many, or as a class when expanded; others skip it.

v_call: TRBV6-1; clone_size: few; j_call: TRBJ1-1; d_call: TRBD1; cdr3_aa: CASSEAWDRAKTEAFF; cdr3_nt: TGTGCCAGCAGTGAAGCCTGGGACAGGGCAAAAACTGAAGCTTTCTTT
v_call: TRBV7-9; clone_size: NA; j_call: TRBJ1-1; d_call: NA; cdr3_aa: CASSEPEMNTEAFF; cdr3_nt: TGTGCCAGCAGCGAGCCCGAAATGAACACTGAAGCTTTCTTT
v_call: TRBV4-3; clone_size: NA; j_call: TRBJ1-2; d_call: NA; cdr3_aa: CASSPDRTNYGYTF; cdr3_nt: TGCGCCAGCAGCCCAGACAGGACTAACTATGGCTACACCTTC
v_call: TRBV19; clone_size: NA; j_call: TRBJ1-5; d_call: TRBD1; cdr3_aa: CASSGQGVSSNQPQHF; cdr3_nt: TGTGCCAGTAGTGGTCAGGGGGTAAGTAGCAATCAGCCCCAGCATTTT
v_call: TRBV6-6; clone_size: NA; j_call: TRBJ2-3; d_call: TRBD1; cdr3_aa: CASSYRTGMIADTQYF; cdr3_nt: TGTGCCAGCAGTTACAGGACAGGGATGATAGCAGATACGCAGTATTTT
v_call: TRBV7-9; clone_size: NA; j_call: TRBJ2-7; d_call: TRBD1; cdr3_aa: CASSLDQGAYSYEQYF; cdr3_nt: TGTGCCAGCAGCTTAGACCAGGGGGCCTACTCCTACGAGCAGTACTTC
v_call: TRBV7-9; clone_size: NA; j_call: TRBJ2-7; d_call: TRBD1; cdr3_aa: CASSHPQTGGTSEQYF; cdr3_nt: TGTGCCAGCAGCCACCCCCAGACAGGGGGAACATCCGAGCAGTACTTC
v_call: TRBV6-5; clone_size: NA; j_call: TRBJ2-1; d_call: TRBD2; cdr3_aa: CASSSAGRDWYNEQFF; cdr3_nt: TGTGCCAGCAGTTCCGCGGGGAGGGACTGGTACAATGAGCAGTTCTTC
v_call: TRBV4-2; clone_size: NA; j_call: TRBJ2-3; d_call: TRBD2; cdr3_aa: CASSLSGGAADTQYF; cdr3_nt: TGTGCCAGCAGCCTCAGCGGGGGGGCTGCAGATACGCAGTATTTT
v_call: TRBV5-1; clone_size: NA; j_call: TRBJ1-2; d_call: TRBD1; cdr3_aa: CASSSGQDVTGGYTF; cdr3_nt: TGCGCCAGCAGCTCGGGACAGGATGTTACGGGTGGCTACACCTTC
v_call: TRBV6-6; clone_size: NA; j_call: TRBJ2-1; d_call: TRBD1; cdr3_aa: CASSSDRGPRDEQFF; cdr3_nt: TGTGCCAGCAGTTCAGACAGGGGGCCTCGGGATGAGCAGTTCTTC
v_call: TRBV9; clone_size: NA; j_call: TRBJ2-1; d_call: NA; cdr3_aa: CASSVATGYNEQFF; cdr3_nt: TGTGCCAGCAGCGTAGCTACAGGGTACAATGAGCAGTTCTTC
v_call: TRBV5-1; clone_size: NA; j_call: TRBJ2-3; d_call: NA; cdr3_aa: CASSFRLGGADTQYF; cdr3_nt: TGCGCCAGCAGCTTCAGGCTAGGGGGAGCAGATACGCAGTATTTT
v_call: TRBV7-7; clone_size: NA; j_call: TRBJ2-2; d_call: TRBD2; cdr3_aa: CASSRAASGDPNTGELFF; cdr3_nt: TGTGCTAGCAGCCGGGCGGCTAGCGGGGATCCGAACACCGGGGAGCTGTTTTTT
v_call: TRBV19; clone_size: NA; j_call: TRBJ1-1; d_call: TRBD1; cdr3_aa: CASLPGQEILMNTEAFF; cdr3_nt: TGTGCCAGTCTTCCGGGACAGGAGATTTTAATGAACACTGAAGCTTTCTTT
v_call: TRBV5-8; clone_size: few; j_call: TRBJ1-1; d_call: TRBD1; cdr3_aa: CASSFGTGGETEAFF; cdr3_nt: TGTGCCAGCAGCTTTGGGACAGGGGGCGAAACTGAAGCTTTCTTT
v_call: TRBV6-4; clone_size: NA; j_call: TRBJ1-2; d_call: TRBD1; cdr3_aa: CASSDSTGGTGGYTF; cdr3_nt: TGTGCCAGCAGTGACTCGACAGGCGGGACAGGCGGCTACACCTTC
v_call: TRBV18; clone_size: NA; j_call: TRBJ1-4; d_call: TRBD1; cdr3_aa: CASSPDRVDEKLFF; cdr3_nt: TGTGCCAGCTCTCCAGACAGGGTTGACGAAAAACTGTTTTTT
v_call: TRBV5-6; clone_size: NA; j_call: TRBJ1-5; d_call: NA; cdr3_aa: CASSLAGGPVGNQPQHF; cdr3_nt: TGTGCCAGCAGCTTGGCCGGAGGCCCAGTCGGGAACCAGCCCCAGCATTTT
v_call: TRBV30; clone_size: NA; j_call: TRBJ2-5; d_call: NA; cdr3_aa: CAWSVSDWETQYF; cdr3_nt: TGTGCCTGGAGTGTATCGGACTGGGAGACCCAGTACTTC
v_call: TRBV4-3; clone_size: NA; j_call: TRBJ2-5; d_call: NA; cdr3_aa: CASSQDPLIGAPETQYF; cdr3_nt: TGCGCCAGCAGCCAAGACCCACTGATAGGGGCCCCAGAGACCCAGTACTTC
v_call: TRBV15; clone_size: NA; j_call: TRBJ2-1; d_call: NA; cdr3_aa: CATSRDGGSGGQFF; cdr3_nt: TGTGCCACCAGCAGAGATGGCGGGTCCGGGGGGCAGTTCTTC
v_call: TRBV5-1; clone_size: NA; j_call: TRBJ1-1; d_call: NA; cdr3_aa: CASSLAGGDTEAFF; cdr3_nt: TGCGCCAGCAGCTTGGCCGGCGGAGACACTGAAGCTTTCTTT
v_call: TRBV9; clone_size: once; j_call: TRBJ1-2; d_call: NA; cdr3_aa: CASSPNWGDYGYTF; cdr3_nt: TGTGCCAGCAGCCCTAATTGGGGGGACTATGGCTACACCTTC
v_call: TRBV6-5; clone_size: NA; j_call: TRBJ1-5; d_call: NA; cdr3_aa: CASSPQGFSNQPQNF; cdr3_nt: TGTGCCAGCAGCCCGCAGGGGTTTAGCAATCAGCCCCAGAATTTT
v_call: TRBV7-2; clone_size: NA; j_call: TRBJ1-2; d_call: NA; cdr3_aa: CASSIQTEAIYGYTF; cdr3_nt: TGTGCCAGCAGCATACAGACAGAGGCGATTTATGGCTACACCTTC
v_call: TRBV2; clone_size: NA; j_call: TRBJ2-7; d_call: TRBD1; cdr3_aa: CATTSRDRLGEQYF; cdr3_nt: TGTGCCACCACTTCCCGGGACAGACTGGGGGAGCAGTACTTC
v_call: TRBV19; clone_size: NA; j_call: TRBJ2-7; d_call: TRBD1; cdr3_aa: CASSSGQGVYEQYF; cdr3_nt: TGTGCCAGTAGTTCGGGACAGGGGGTCTACGAGCAGTACTTC
v_call: TRBV2; clone_size: NA; j_call: TRBJ1-2; d_call: TRBD1; cdr3_aa: CASRGQGPSGYTF; cdr3_nt: TGTGCCAGCAGGGGACAGGGTCCGTCTGGCTACACCTTC
v_call: TRBV19; clone_size: NA; j_call: TRBJ2-2; d_call: NA; cdr3_aa: CASSPQSATGELFF; cdr3_nt: TGTGCCAGTAGCCCACAGTCGGCCACCGGGGAGCTGTTTTTT